This TCR beta chain was documented in a study of control samples from healthy donors and cancer patients. V gave up 7 bases and J gave up 1 base, with 13 bases separating them. This CDR3 contains 14 residues. Germline CDR1 is MDHEN and CDR2 is SYDVKM. Repertoires were generated with immunoSEQ multiplex PCR, while TCRdb's copy carries only in-frame clones and drops some. Among 170,000 or so clones listed, just over 90% were seen once. The V call is TRBV28, the J call TRBJ1-1; the D is unclear. The clonotype comes from a man aged 25-45 years in good health. Specimen: blood. The CDR3 sequence is CASTLAGPNTEAFF. CDR3 sequence (DNA): TGTGCCAGCACCTTGGCCGGGCCGAACACTGAAGCTTTCTTT.